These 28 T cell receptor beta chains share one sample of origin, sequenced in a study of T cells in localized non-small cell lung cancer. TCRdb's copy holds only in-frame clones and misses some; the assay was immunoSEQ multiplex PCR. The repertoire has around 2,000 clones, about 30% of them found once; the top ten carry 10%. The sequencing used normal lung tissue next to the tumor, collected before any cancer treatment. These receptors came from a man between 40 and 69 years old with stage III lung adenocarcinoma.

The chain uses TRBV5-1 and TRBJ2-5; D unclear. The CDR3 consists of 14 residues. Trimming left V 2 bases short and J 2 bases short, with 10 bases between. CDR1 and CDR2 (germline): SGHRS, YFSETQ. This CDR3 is CASSLSDLQETQYF. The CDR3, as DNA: TGCGCCAGCAGCTTATCGGACCTACAAGAGACCCAGTACTTC.

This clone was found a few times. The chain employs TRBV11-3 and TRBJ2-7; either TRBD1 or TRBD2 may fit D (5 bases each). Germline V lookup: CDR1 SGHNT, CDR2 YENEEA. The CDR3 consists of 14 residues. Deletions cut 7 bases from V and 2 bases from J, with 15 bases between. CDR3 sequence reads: CASKAGTGTYEQYF. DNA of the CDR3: TGTGCCAGCAAGGCCGGGACGGGGACCTACGAGCAGTACTTC.

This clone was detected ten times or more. The chain's CDR3 is CASSFSGQGAYGELFF. In nucleotides, the CDR3 is TGTGCCAGCAGCTTTTCGGGACAGGGGGCGTACGGGGAGCTGTTTTTT. V usage is TRBV7-2 and J usage is TRBJ2-2; 12 bases agree with TRBD1. Per the germline V gene, CDR1 is SGHTA and CDR2 is FQGNSA. Trimming cost V 3 bases and J 7 bases; bases outside gene matches: 6. The CDR3 runs 16 residues.

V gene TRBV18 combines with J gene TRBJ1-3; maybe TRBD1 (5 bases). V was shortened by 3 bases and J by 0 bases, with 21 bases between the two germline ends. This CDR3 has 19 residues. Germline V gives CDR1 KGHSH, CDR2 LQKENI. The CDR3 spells CASSPSGRDGSFSGNTIYF. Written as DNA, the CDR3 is TGTGCCAGCTCACCGTCGGGTCGGGACGGTAGCTTCTCTGGAAACACCATATATTTT.

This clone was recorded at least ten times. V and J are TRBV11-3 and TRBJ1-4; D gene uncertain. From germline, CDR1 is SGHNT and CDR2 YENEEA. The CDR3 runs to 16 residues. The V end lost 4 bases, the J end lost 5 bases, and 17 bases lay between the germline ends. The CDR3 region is CASSSSSGGPNEKLFF. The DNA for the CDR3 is TGTGCCAGCAGCTCCTCCTCGGGTGGGCCGAATGAAAAACTGTTTTTT.

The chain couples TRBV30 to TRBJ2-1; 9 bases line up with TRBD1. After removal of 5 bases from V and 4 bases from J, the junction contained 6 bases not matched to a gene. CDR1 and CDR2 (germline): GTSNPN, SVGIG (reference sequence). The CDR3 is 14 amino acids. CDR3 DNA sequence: TGTGCCTGGGAACCGGGACAGGGATACAATGAGCAGTTCTTC. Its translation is CAWEPGQGYNEQFF.

CDR3 DNA: TGTGCCAGTATGACCGTAGTCGGCACTGAAGCTTTCTTT. Translating it yields CASMTVVGTEAFF. The rearrangement uses TRBV19 and TRBJ1-1, with unresolved D. Per germline, CDR1 LNHDA and CDR2 SQIVND (reference sequence). CDR3 length: 13 residues. V lost 7 bases, J lost 4 bases, and 13 bases lay in between.

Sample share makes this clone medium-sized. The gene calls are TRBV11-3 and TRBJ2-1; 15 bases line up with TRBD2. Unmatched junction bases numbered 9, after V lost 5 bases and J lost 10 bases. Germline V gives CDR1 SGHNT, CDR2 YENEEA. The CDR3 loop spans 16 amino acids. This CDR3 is CASSQQAGTSGGEQFF. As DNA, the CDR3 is TGTGCCAGCAGCCAACAAGCCGGGACTAGCGGGGGGGAGCAGTTCTTC.

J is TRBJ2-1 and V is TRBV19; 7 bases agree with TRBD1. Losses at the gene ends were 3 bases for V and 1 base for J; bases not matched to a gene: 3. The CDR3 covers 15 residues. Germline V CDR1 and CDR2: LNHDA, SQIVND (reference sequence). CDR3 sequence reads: CASSIGDRSYNEQFF. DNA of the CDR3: TGTGCCAGTAGTATCGGGGACAGATCCTACAATGAGCAGTTCTTC.

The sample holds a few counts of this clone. The CDR3 sequence is CASSGGVDQPQHF. The CDR3 DNA reads as TGTGCCAGCAGCGGAGGGGTAGACCAGCCCCAGCATTTT. The rearrangement joins TRBV9 to TRBJ1-5; weak D call: TRBD1 (5 bases). V lost 3 bases to trimming and J lost 7 bases, with 11 bases between them. Germline-derived CDR1 and CDR2 are SGDLS and YYNGEE. This CDR3 spans 13 amino acids.

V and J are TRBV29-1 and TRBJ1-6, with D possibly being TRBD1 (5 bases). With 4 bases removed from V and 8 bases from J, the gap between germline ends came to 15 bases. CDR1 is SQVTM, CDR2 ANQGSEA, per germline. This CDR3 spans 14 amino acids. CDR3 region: CSVAEGQYDSPLHF. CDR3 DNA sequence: TGCAGCGTTGCTGAGGGGCAGTACGATTCACCCCTCCACTTT.

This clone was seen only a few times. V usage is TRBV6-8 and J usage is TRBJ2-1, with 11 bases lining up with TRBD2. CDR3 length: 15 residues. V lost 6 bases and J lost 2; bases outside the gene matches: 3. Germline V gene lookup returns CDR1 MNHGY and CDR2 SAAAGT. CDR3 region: CASRELAGAYNEQFF. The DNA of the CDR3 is TGTGCCAGCAGGGAACTAGCGGGAGCCTACAATGAGCAGTTCTTC.

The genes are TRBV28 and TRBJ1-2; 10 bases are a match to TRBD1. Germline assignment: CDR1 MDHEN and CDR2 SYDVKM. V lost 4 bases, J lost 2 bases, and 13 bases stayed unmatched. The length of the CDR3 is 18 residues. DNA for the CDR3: TGTGCCAGCAGTTCCGGTCCCGGGACAGGGGTGGAAAACTATGGCTACACCTTC. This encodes CASSSGPGTGVENYGYTF.

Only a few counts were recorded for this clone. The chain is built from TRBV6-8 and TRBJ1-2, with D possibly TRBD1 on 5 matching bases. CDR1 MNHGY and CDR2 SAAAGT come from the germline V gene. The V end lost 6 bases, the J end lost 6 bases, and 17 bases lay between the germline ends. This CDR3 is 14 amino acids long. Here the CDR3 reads CASSRDQGRHGYTF. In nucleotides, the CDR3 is TGTGCCAGCAGCCGGGATCAGGGCCGCCATGGCTACACCTTC.

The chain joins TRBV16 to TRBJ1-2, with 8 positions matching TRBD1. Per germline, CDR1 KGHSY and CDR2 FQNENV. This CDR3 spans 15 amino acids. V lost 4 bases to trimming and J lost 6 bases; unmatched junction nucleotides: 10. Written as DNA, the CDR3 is TGTGCCAGCAGCCTATCGACAGGGGCAGTAGATGGCTACACCTTC. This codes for CASSLSTGAVDGYTF.

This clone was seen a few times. CDR3 DNA: TGTGCCACCCAGGGACAGGGAGTCACAGATACGCAGTATTTT. As protein: CATQGQGVTDTQYF. V is TRBV6-8 and J is TRBJ2-3; 9 bases agree with TRBD1. The CDR3 loop spans 14 amino acids. Trimming removed 10 bases from V and 2 bases from J; junction bases left unmatched: 7. Germline CDR1 and CDR2: MNHGY and SAAAGT.

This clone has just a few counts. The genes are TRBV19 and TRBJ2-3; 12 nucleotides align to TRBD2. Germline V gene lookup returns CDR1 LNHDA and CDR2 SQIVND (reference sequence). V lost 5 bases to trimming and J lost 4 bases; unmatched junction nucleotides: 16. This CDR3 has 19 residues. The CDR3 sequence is CASSSPSGGALRMADTQYF. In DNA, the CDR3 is TGTGCCAGTAGTTCGCCTAGCGGGGGGGCGCTCCGTATGGCAGATACGCAGTATTTT.

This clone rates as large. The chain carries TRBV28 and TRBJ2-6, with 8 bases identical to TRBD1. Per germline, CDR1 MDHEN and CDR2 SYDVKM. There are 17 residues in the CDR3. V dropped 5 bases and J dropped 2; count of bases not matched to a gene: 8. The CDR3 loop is CASSPGQGKTGANVLTF. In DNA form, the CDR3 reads TGTGCCAGCAGTCCCGGACAGGGAAAAACTGGGGCCAACGTCCTGACTTTC.

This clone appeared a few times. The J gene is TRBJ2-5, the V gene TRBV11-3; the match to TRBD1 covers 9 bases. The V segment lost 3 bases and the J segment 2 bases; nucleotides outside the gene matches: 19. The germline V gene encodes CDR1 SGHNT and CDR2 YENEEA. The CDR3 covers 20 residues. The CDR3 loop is CASSLDRPGQGYEGQETQYF. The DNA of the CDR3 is TGTGCCAGCAGCTTGGACCGTCCGGGACAGGGCTATGAGGGACAAGAGACCCAGTACTTC.

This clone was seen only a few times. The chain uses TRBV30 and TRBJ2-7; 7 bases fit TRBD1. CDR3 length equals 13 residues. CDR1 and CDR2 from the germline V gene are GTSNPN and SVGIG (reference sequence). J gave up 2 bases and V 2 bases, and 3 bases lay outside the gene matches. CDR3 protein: CAWSQGVTYEQYF. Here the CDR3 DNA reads TGTGCCTGGAGTCAGGGGGTGACCTACGAGCAGTACTTC.

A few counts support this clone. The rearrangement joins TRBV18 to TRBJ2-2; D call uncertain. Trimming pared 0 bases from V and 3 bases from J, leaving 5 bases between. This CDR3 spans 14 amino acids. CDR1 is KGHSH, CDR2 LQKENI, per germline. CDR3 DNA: TGTGCCAGCTCACCACCGACTCACACCGGGGAGCTGTTTTTT. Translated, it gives CASSPPTHTGELFF.

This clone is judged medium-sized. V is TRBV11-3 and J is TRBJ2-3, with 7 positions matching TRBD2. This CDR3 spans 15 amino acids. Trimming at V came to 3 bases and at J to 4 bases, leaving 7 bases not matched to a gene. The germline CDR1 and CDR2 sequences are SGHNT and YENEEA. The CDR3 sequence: CASSLGGAGSDTQYF. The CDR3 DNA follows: TGTGCCAGCAGCTTGGGAGGGGCTGGGTCAGATACGCAGTATTTT.

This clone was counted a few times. The CDR3 spells CASSPGGGGRGNTEAFF. CDR3 sequence (DNA): TGTGCCAGCAGCCCCGGGGGGGGCGGCAGGGGGAACACTGAAGCTTTCTTT. The chain is built from TRBV11-3 and TRBJ1-1; a weak D match, TRBD1 (6 bases). The CDR3 runs to 17 residues. Germline values: CDR1 SGHNT, CDR2 YENEEA. V lost 5 bases to trimming and J lost 1 base, with 20 bases between them. The variable domain in full, with the rest retrieved from reference TRBV11-3 and TRBJ1-1, is EAGVVQSPRYKIIEKKQPVAFWCNPISGHNTLYWYLQNLGQGPELLIRYENEEAVDDSQLPKDRFSAERLKGVDSTLKIQPAELGDSAVYLCASSPGGGGRGNTEAFFGQGTRLTVV.

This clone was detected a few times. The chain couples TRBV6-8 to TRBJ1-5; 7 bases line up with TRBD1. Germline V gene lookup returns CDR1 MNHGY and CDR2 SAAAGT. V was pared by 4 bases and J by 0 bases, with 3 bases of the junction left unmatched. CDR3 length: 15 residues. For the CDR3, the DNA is TGTGCCAGCAGTTGGGACAGCTATAGCAATCAGCCCCAGCATTTT. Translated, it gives CASSWDSYSNQPQHF.

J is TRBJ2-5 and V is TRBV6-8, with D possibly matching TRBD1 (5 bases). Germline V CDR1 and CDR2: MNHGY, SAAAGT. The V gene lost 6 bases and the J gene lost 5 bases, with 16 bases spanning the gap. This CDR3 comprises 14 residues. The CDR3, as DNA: TGTGCCAGCAGCCCTTCCCAGGGTTTCGAGACCCAGTACTTC. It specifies CASSPSQGFETQYF.

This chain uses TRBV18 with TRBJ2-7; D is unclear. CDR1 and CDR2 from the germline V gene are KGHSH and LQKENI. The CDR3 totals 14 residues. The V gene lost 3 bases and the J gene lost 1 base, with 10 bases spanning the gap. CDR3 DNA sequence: TGTGCCAGCTCACCGGGCTTGACGTCCTACGAGCAGTACTTC. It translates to CASSPGLTSYEQYF. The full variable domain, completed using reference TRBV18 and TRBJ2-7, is NAGVMQNPRHLVRRRGQEARLRCSPMKGHSHVYWYRQLPEEGLKFMVYLQKENIIDESGMPKERFSAEFPKEGPSILRIQQVVRGDSAAYFCASSPGLTSYEQYFGPGTRLTVT.

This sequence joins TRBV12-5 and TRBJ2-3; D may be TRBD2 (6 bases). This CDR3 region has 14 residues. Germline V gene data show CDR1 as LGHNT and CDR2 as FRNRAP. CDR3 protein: CASRSGTSTDTQYF. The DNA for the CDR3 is TGTGCCAGCCGTAGCGGTACTAGCACAGATACGCAGTATTTT.

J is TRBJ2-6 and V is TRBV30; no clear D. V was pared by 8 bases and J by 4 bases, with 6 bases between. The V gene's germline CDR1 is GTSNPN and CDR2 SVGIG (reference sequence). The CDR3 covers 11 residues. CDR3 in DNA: TGTGCCGCGGCAGGGGCCAACGTCCTGACTTTC. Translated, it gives CAAAGANVLTF.